Listed below are T cell receptor beta chains from one sample, sequenced in a study of T cell changes during pregnancy in multiple sclerosis. The protocol was immunoSEQ multiplex PCR, while the TCRdb copy is restricted to in-frame clones and leaves out a portion. Of roughly 69,000 clones in the sample, 91% are singletons; the top ten hold approximately 1.4%. The sample in question was peripheral blood, obtained in the second trimester of pregnancy. The receptors were gathered from a female donor with multiple sclerosis, enrolled in a pregnancy study. The CDR3 runs from the conserved cysteine through the conserved F or W. The order of the fields is clone size, D gene, J gene, V gene, CDR3 DNA, CDR3 protein. The D gene is left open where the match is weak. Clone size is given for some rows only: seen once, a few or many times, or a class if the clone is expanded.

>NA|NA|TRBJ2-7|TRBV19
TGTGCCAGTAGTATCTGCAGCTACGAGCAGTACTTC
CASSICSYEQYF
>NA|NA|TRBJ1-2|TRBV13
TGTGCCAGCAGCTTGCGGGGGTCCCTAAAGGATGGCTACACCTTC
CASSLRGSLKDGYTF
>NA|NA|TRBJ1-5|TRBV6-5
TGTGCCAGCAGTTACTCGACGGAGGGTCAGCCCCAGCATTTT
CASSYSTEGQPQHF
>once|NA|TRBJ1-6|TRBV19
TGTGCCAGTAGTAGGGCAGCGTGGAAGGTCGGGAACTCCTATAATTCACCCCTCCACTTT
CASSRAAWKVGNSYNSPLHF
>once|TRBD1|TRBJ1-3|TRBV19
TGTGCCAGCGGGGACAGGGAGGGTACTGGAAACACCATATATTTT
CASGDREGTGNTIYF
>NA|NA|TRBJ1-1|TRBV5-6
TGTGCCAGCAGCCCGGCATGGGGGCTCGGGGACACTGAAGCTTTCTTT
CASSPAWGLGDTEAFF
>NA|NA|TRBJ1-2|TRBV27
TGTGCCAGCAGTTCTCTTAACTTTGAGGGCTACACCTTC
CASSSLNFEGYTF
>once|NA|TRBJ2-7|TRBV10-2
TGCGCCAGTAAGGGGTTGACAGAGGACGAGCAGTACTTC
CASKGLTEDEQYF
>NA|NA|TRBJ1-1|TRBV19
TGTGCCAGTAGTATCACGGCGGGGTCGGTTGAAGCTTTCTTT
CASSITAGSVEAFF
>NA|TRBD2|TRBJ2-7|TRBV11-1
TGTGCCAGCAGCCCCACCACTAGCGGCTCCTACGAGCAGTACTTC
CASSPTTSGSYEQYF
>once|NA|TRBJ1-2|TRBV10-2
TGCGCCAGCAAAGAAGCGACAGATCTCTATGGCTACACCTTC
CASKEATDLYGYTF